This passage covers 5 T cell receptor beta chains from one sample sequenced in a study of T-cell memory formation after mild COVID-19. TCRdb recomputed calls from the 5' RACE reads with MiXCR, one row per CDR3 protein. Of under 650,000 distinct CDR3 sequences in the sample, approximately 19% were seen once. The sequenced sample consisted of PBMCs or a T cell subset sorted from them (not recorded which). The receptors shown here come from an adult woman who had mild COVID-19 (a few samples of this study predate the infection). Cell type and time point are not known.

This sequence joins TRBV7-8 and TRBJ1-1; D is unresolved. Trimming pared 1 base from V and 4 bases from J, leaving 13 bases between. This CDR3 contains 15 residues. From germline, CDR1 is SGHVS and CDR2 FQNEAQ. The CDR3 sequence is CASSLVPFGGTEAFF. The CDR3 coding sequence is TGTGCCAGCAGCTTAGTACCTTTTGGTGGCACTGAAGCTTTCTTT.

The J gene is TRBJ2-5, the V gene TRBV9, with 13 bases fitting TRBD2. The CDR3 covers 16 residues. J was trimmed by 3 bases and V by 3 bases; bases with no gene match: 5. CDR1 is SGDLS and CDR2 is YYNGEE in the germline V gene. This CDR3 reads CASSDSGLAGKETQYF. CDR3 sequence (DNA): TGTGCCAGCAGCGATTCGGGACTAGCGGGAAAAGAGACCCAGTACTTC.

The chain uses TRBV12-3 or TRBV12-4 and TRBJ2-3; TRBD1 is a possible D gene (6 bases). Trimming shortened V by 2 bases and J by 5 bases, and 11 bases separated the two germline ends. This CDR3 is 14 amino acids long. CDR3 DNA: TGTGCCAGCAGTTTAACTAGAGGGGGAGATACGCAGTATTTT. It specifies CASSLTRGGDTQYF.

This clonotype has just a few counts. The chain employs TRBV5-1 and TRBJ2-1; no definite D call. The V end was cut by 0 bases, the J end by 5 bases, with 15 bases between. Germline V gives CDR1 SGHRS, CDR2 YFSETQ. The CDR3 consists of 16 residues. CDR3 sequence: CASSLGPKRADNEQFF. In DNA form, the CDR3 reads TGCGCCAGCAGCTTGGGCCCAAAACGGGCCGACAATGAGCAGTTCTTC.

A few counts support this clonotype. This chain connects TRBV4-1 to TRBJ2-2; 7 nucleotides agree with TRBD1. Germline-derived CDR1 and CDR2 are MGHRA and YSYEKL. V trimming: 1 base; J trimming: 2 bases; junction bases outside the gene matches: 4. The CDR3 length is 16 residues. The CDR3 is CASSQVGTVNTGELFF. DNA for the CDR3: TGCGCCAGCAGCCAAGTAGGGACAGTAAACACCGGGGAGCTGTTTTTT.